One sample yielded the 27 T cell receptor beta chains listed below, sequenced in a study of shared clonotypes between healthy human individuals. Only in-frame clones appear in the TCRdb table, and some are missing; sequencing was by immunoSEQ multiplex PCR. The sample shows 2 million to 2.5 million clones, approximately 93% of them seen only once. What was sequenced was naive CD4+ T cells from PBMCs. As for subset: CD45RA+ positively selected. The source of these receptors is a man between 18 and 35 years old in good health. Some clones in this sample may be carry-over from other donors' samples.

This clone was detected once. The gene calls are TRBV5-1 and TRBJ2-2; 13 nucleotides align to TRBD2. The CDR3 is 19 amino acids. J lost 0 bases, V lost 4 bases, and 9 bases had no gene match. Germline V gene lookup returns CDR1 SGHRS and CDR2 YFSETQ. CDR3 nucleotide sequence: TGCGCCAGCAGCACAGGGACTAGCGGGACCTTTGCGAACACCGGGGAGCTGTTTTTT. It yields the protein CASSTGTSGTFANTGELFF.

This chain connects TRBV5-1 to TRBJ2-1, with TRBD2 matching 12 bases. V trimming: 2 bases; J trimming: 4 bases; junction bases outside the gene matches: 4. The CDR3 has 16 amino acids. Germline CDR1 SGHRS, CDR2 YFSETQ. The CDR3 nucleotides are TGCGCCAGCAGCTTAGGACTAGCGGGGAATTACAATGAGCAGTTCTTC. This sequence encodes CASSLGLAGNYNEQFF.

V is TRBV28 and J is TRBJ2-1; tentative D call: TRBD2 (5 bases). Germline CDR1 is MDHEN and CDR2 is SYDVKM. The CDR3 covers 16 residues. Trimming pared 3 bases from V and 0 bases from J, leaving 12 bases between. CDR3 in amino acids: CASSFGRVSSYNEQFF. The CDR3 DNA sequence: TGTGCCAGCAGTTTCGGGCGGGTAAGCTCCTACAATGAGCAGTTCTTC. Supplemented by reference TRBV28 and TRBJ2-1, the full variable domain reads DVKVTQSSRYLVKRTGEKVFLECVQDMDHENMFWYRQDPGLGLRLIYFSYDVKMKEKGDIPEGYSVSREKKERFSLILESASTNQTSMYLCASSFGRVSSYNEQFFGPGTRLTVL.

The rearrangement uses TRBV11-3 and TRBJ1-1, with D maybe TRBD1 (6 bases). CDR3 length equals 14 residues. Germline CDR1 reads SGHNT; CDR2 reads YENEEA. V lost 5 bases and J lost 5, with 15 bases in between. DNA for the CDR3: TGTGCCAGCAGCCTACAGGGCGTGGGGACTGAAGCTTTCTTT. Protein: CASSLQGVGTEAFF.

J is TRBJ2-7 and V is TRBV30; D gene unclear. Trimming removed 2 bases from V and 6 bases from J, with 8 bases in between. The CDR3 has 11 amino acids. The germline gives CDR1 GTSNPN, CDR2 SVGIG (reference sequence). The CDR3 region has the DNA TGTGCCTGGAGTAACAGATTCGAGCAGTACTTC. This encodes CAWSNRFEQYF.

The chain links TRBV28 to TRBJ2-4; either TRBD1 or TRBD2 may fit D (7 bases each). This CDR3 has 15 residues. Germline V CDR1 and CDR2: MDHEN, SYDVKM. V shed 4 bases and J shed 5 bases, with 15 bases lying between them. The chain's CDR3 is CASSSPGGVENIQYF. The CDR3 nucleotides read TGTGCCAGCAGTTCCCCAGGGGGGGTTGAAAACATTCAGTACTTC. Using reference TRBV28 and TRBJ2-4 for the parts outside the CDR3, the full variable domain is DVKVTQSSRYLVKRTGEKVFLECVQDMDHENMFWYRQDPGLGLRLIYFSYDVKMKEKGDIPEGYSVSREKKERFSLILESASTNQTSMYLCASSSPGGVENIQYFGAGTRLSVL.

The CDR3 nucleotides read TGTGCCAGCAGTATTACAGGTTCTTCCTACAATGAGCAGTTCTTC. Translating it yields CASSITGSSYNEQFF. The V call is TRBV28, the J call TRBJ2-1; a possible D gene is TRBD1 (5 bases). V lost 5 bases and J lost 1, with 12 bases in between. The CDR3 is 15 amino acids. CDR1 and CDR2 from the germline V gene are MDHEN and SYDVKM.

Concerning this clone: This sample includes further DNA sequences coding for the same CDR3. The V gene is TRBV29-1, the J gene TRBJ2-5, with a tentative D call TRBD1 (5 bases). V lost 1 base to trimming and J lost 7 bases, with 7 bases between them. This CDR3 is built from 11 residues. Germline assignment: CDR1 SQVTM and CDR2 ANQGSEA. The CDR3: CSVEGGGTQYF. CDR3 nucleotide sequence: TGCAGCGTTGAAGGGGGCGGGACCCAGTACTTC. The full variable domain, rest sourced from reference TRBV29-1 and TRBJ2-5, is SAVISQKPSRDICQRGTSLTIQCQVDSQVTMMFWYRQQPGQSLTLIATANQGSEATYESGFVIDKFPISRPNLTFSTLTVSNMSPEDSSIYLCSVEGGGTQYFGPGTRLLVL.

The chain is built from TRBV6-5 and TRBJ2-7; 9 bases align to TRBD2. Germline CDR1 is MNHEY and CDR2 is SVGAGI. V dropped 2 bases and J dropped 6; count of bases not matched to a gene: 8. This CDR3 is 15 amino acids long. CDR3 region: CASSYGGRAPSEQYF. Here the CDR3 DNA reads TGTGCCAGCAGTTACGGCGGGAGGGCCCCAAGCGAGCAGTACTTC.

The chain couples TRBV4-2 to TRBJ2-5; 8 bases are shared with TRBD1. Germline CDR1 and CDR2: LGHNA and YNFKEQ. This CDR3 is built from 16 residues. The ends lost 0 bases at V and 5 bases at J; junction bases unmatched: 8. The CDR3 coding sequence is TGTGCCAGCAGCCAAGATCGGGCAGGGGGCATGGAGACCCAGTACTTC. Translation: CASSQDRAGGMETQYF.

The V gene is TRBV28, the J gene TRBJ2-3; D is possibly TRBD1 or TRBD2 (5 bases each). V shed 5 bases and J shed 2 bases, with 14 bases lying between them. The CDR3 extends over 15 amino acids. From germline, CDR1 is MDHEN and CDR2 SYDVKM. The CDR3 sequence is CASSLGTAPTDTQYF. CDR3 DNA sequence: TGTGCCAGCAGTCTGGGGACCGCTCCCACAGATACGCAGTATTTT.

V usage is TRBV29-1 and J usage is TRBJ2-3; D not certain. This CDR3 contains 17 residues. The germline gives CDR1 SQVTM, CDR2 ANQGSEA. The ends were cut back, 3 bases at V and 0 bases at J, with 19 bases in the middle. The CDR3: CSVDAGPGTFSTDTQYF. DNA for the CDR3: TGCAGCGTTGACGCTGGGCCAGGAACCTTTAGCACAGATACGCAGTATTTT.

This chain connects TRBV2 to TRBJ2-2; D is undetermined. Trimming took off 2 bases at V and 4 bases at J, with 8 bases between the two ends. CDR1 is SNHLY and CDR2 is FYNNEI in the germline V gene. This CDR3 spans 14 amino acids. The CDR3 here is CASSERTRTGELFF. DNA of the CDR3: TGTGCCAGCAGTGAAAGGACCCGCACCGGGGAGCTGTTTTTT. Supplemented by reference TRBV2 and TRBJ2-2, the full variable domain reads EPEVTQTPSHQVTQMGQEVILRCVPISNHLYFYWYRQILGQKVEFLVSFYNNEISEKSEIFDDQFSVERPDGSNFTLKIRSTKLEDSAMYFCASSERTRTGELFFGEGSRLTVL.

The chain joins TRBV25-1 to TRBJ2-3; 9 nucleotides agree with TRBD2. CDR1 and CDR2 from the germline V gene are MGHDK and SYGVNS. There are 17 residues in the CDR3. V shed 2 bases and J 0 bases; nucleotides not matched to a gene: 6. CDR3 residues: CASSEPPGTSSTDTQYF. Written as DNA, the CDR3 is TGTGCCAGCAGTGAACCACCTGGGACTAGCAGCACAGATACGCAGTATTTT.

The rearrangement joins TRBV7-9 to TRBJ1-1, with a tentative D call TRBD1 (5 bases). The CDR3 runs to 13 residues. Trimming left V 5 bases short and J 3 bases short, with 10 bases between. The germline gives CDR1 SEHNR, CDR2 FQNEAQ (reference sequence). CDR3 sequence (DNA): TGTGCCAGCAGCAGAACCAGGGACACTGAAGCTTTCTTT. The encoded protein is CASSRTRDTEAFF. Full variable domain (outside the CDR3, taken from reference TRBV7-9 and TRBJ1-1): DTGVSQNPRHKITKRGQNVTFRCDPISEHNRLYWYRQTLGQGPEFLTYFQNEAQLEKSRLLSDRFSAERPKGSFSTLEIQRTEQGDSAMYLCASSRTRDTEAFFGQGTRLTVV.

The rearrangement joins TRBV25-1 to TRBJ2-7; possible D gene TRBD2, 5 bases. V was shortened by 3 bases and J by 2 bases, with 11 bases between the two germline ends. CDR1 is MGHDK and CDR2 is SYGVNS in the germline V gene. The CDR3 has 14 amino acids. The CDR3 spells CASSEGVSAYEQYF. CDR3 coding DNA: TGTGCCAGCAGTGAGGGAGTGTCAGCCTACGAGCAGTACTTC.

Comment on this clone: Different DNA sequences within this sample yield the same CDR3. The chain recombines TRBV18 with TRBJ2-2, with 9 bases lining up with TRBD1. CDR1 and CDR2 (germline): KGHSH, LQKENI. CDR3 length: 15 residues. Unmatched junction bases numbered 0, after V lost 1 base and J lost 3 bases. CDR3 in DNA: TGTGCCAGCTCACCACGACAGGGGGACACCGGGGAGCTGTTTTTT. This translates into CASSPRQGDTGELFF.

Comment on this clone: Within the sample, other DNA sequences also encode this same CDR3. The V gene is TRBV5-4, the J gene TRBJ2-3; TRBD2 aligns across 9 bases. In germline, CDR1 is SGHNT, CDR2 YYREEE (reference sequence). CDR3 length: 16 residues. V lost 0 bases and J lost 0; bases outside the gene matches: 2. Here the CDR3 reads CASSLGLAASTDTQYF. The CDR3 DNA sequence: TGTGCCAGCAGCTTGGGACTAGCGGCTAGCACAGATACGCAGTATTTT.

V is TRBV15 and J is TRBJ2-1; 11 bases match TRBD2. The V and J ends lost 9 bases and 5 bases, in that order; junction bases with no gene match: 12. The CDR3 extends over 16 amino acids. Germline CDR1 LNHNV, CDR2 YYDKDF (reference sequence). The CDR3 sequence: CATEKKLAGGDNEQFF. CDR3 bases: TGTGCCACTGAAAAAAAGTTAGCGGGAGGGGACAATGAGCAGTTCTTC.

The V call is TRBV5-8, the J call TRBJ1-4; no clear D. Trimming cost V 5 bases and J 8 bases, with 13 bases left between them. In germline, CDR1 is SGHTS, CDR2 YDEGEE. This CDR3 comprises 13 residues. The CDR3: CASRFVIREKLFF. CDR3 sequence (DNA): TGTGCCAGCAGGTTTGTAATTCGGGAAAAACTGTTTTTT.

The gene calls are TRBV7-2 and TRBJ2-1; no reliable D call. With 2 bases removed from V and 4 bases from J, the gap between germline ends came to 9 bases. The CDR3 length is 14 residues. CDR1 and CDR2 (germline): SGHTA, FQGNSA. The CDR3 reads CASSLSGVYNEQFF. The CDR3, as DNA: TGTGCCAGCAGCTTATCAGGAGTGTACAATGAGCAGTTCTTC. Complete variable domain (other parts from reference TRBV7-2 and TRBJ2-1): GAGVSQSPSNKVTEKGKDVELRCDPISGHTALYWYRQSLGQGLEFLIYFQGNSAPDKSGLPSDRFSAERTGGSVSTLTIQRTQQEDSAVYLCASSLSGVYNEQFFGPGTRLTVL.

The chain employs TRBV5-4 and TRBJ2-1; no reliable D call. The ends were cut back, 1 base at V and 2 bases at J, with 10 bases in the middle. From germline, CDR1 is SGHNT and CDR2 YYREEE (reference sequence). CDR3 length: 15 residues. This CDR3 is CASSLYSSAYNEQFF. The CDR3 nucleotides are TGTGCCAGCAGCTTGTATTCTAGTGCCTACAATGAGCAGTTCTTC.

V gene TRBV5-1 combines with J gene TRBJ1-4; 8 nucleotides line up with TRBD1. Germline V gives CDR1 SGHRS, CDR2 YFSETQ. The CDR3 length is 16 residues. V lost 2 bases to trimming and J lost 4 bases; unmatched junction nucleotides: 7. The CDR3 bases are TGCGCCAGCAGCTTAGGGACAGGACTACTTAATGAAAAACTGTTTTTT. It yields the protein CASSLGTGLLNEKLFF.

This rearrangement joins TRBV5-1 to TRBJ1-4; 9 bases map to TRBD1. The CDR3 contains 13 residues. Trimming at V came to 3 bases and at J to 10 bases, leaving 4 bases not matched to a gene. CDR1 is SGHRS, CDR2 YFSETQ, per germline. The CDR3 DNA reads as TGCGCCAGCAGCTCGTCGACAGGGGGAAAACTGTTTTTT. Translated, it gives CASSSSTGGKLFF. The whole variable domain, remainder taken from reference TRBV5-1 and TRBJ1-4, is KAGVTQTPRYLIKTRGQQVTLSCSPISGHRSVSWYQQTPGQGLQFLFEYFSETQRNKGNFPGRFSGRQFSNSRSEMNVSTLELGDSALYLCASSSSTGGKLFFGSGTQLSVL.

The CDR3 is CASSLQGSGYNEQFF. The CDR3 DNA is TGTGCCAGCAGCTTACAAGGGAGTGGCTACAATGAGCAGTTCTTC. The chain is built from TRBV7-3 and TRBJ2-1, with D maybe TRBD2 (5 bases). The V end lost 2 bases, the J end lost 3 bases, and 11 bases lay between the germline ends. The CDR3 loop spans 15 amino acids. From germline, CDR1 is SGHTA and CDR2 FQGTGA.

The chain is built from TRBV4-1 and TRBJ2-3; TRBD1 or TRBD2 may be the D gene (5 bases each). The CDR3 extends over 15 amino acids. Germline V gene lookup returns CDR1 MGHRA and CDR2 YSYEKL. V lost 4 bases and J lost 5, with 16 bases in between. The CDR3 DNA reads TGCGCCAGCAGCCCGTTCCGGCCTGGGGGAGATACGCAGTATTTT. Protein product: CASSPFRPGGDTQYF.

The genes are TRBV9 and TRBJ2-5, with D tentatively TRBD1 (6 bases). Germline assignment: CDR1 SGDLS and CDR2 YYNGEE. There are 16 residues in the CDR3. The V and J ends lost 0 bases and 5 bases respectively, with 17 bases between them. The CDR3 region is CASSVVPGVGAETQYF. In DNA form, the CDR3 reads TGTGCCAGCAGCGTAGTTCCAGGGGTGGGAGCGGAGACCCAGTACTTC. Full variable domain (outside the CDR3, taken from reference TRBV9 and TRBJ2-5): DSGVTQTPKHLITATGQRVTLRCSPRSGDLSVYWYQQSLDQGLQFLIQYYNGEERAKGNILERFSAQQFPDLHSELNLSSLELGDSALYFCASSVVPGVGAETQYFGPGTRLLVL.